This TCR beta chain comes out of a study of OX40 agonist ivuxolimab in advanced cancers. This table comes from immunoSEQ multiplex PCR, and its TCRdb copy is limited to in-frame clones, with some not included. The sample lists about 75,000 clones; approximately 90% were seen once. Losses at the gene ends were 4 bases for V and 10 bases for J; bases not matched to a gene: 3. This CDR3 comprises 14 residues. Germline loops: CDR1 MNHNY, CDR2 SVGAGI (reference sequence). The sequenced sample was CD4+ or CD8+ T cells sorted from blood, obtained in a trial of the OX40 agonist ivuxolimab. The chain has TRBV6-6 and TRBJ1-6, with 11 bases that match TRBD1. This receptor was identified in an adult with an advanced solid tumor such as melanoma, head and neck, liver or kidney cancer. CDR3 sequence: CASSWTGGQSPLHF. The DNA for the CDR3 is TGTGCCAGCAGTTGGACAGGGGGCCAGTCACCCCTCCACTTT.